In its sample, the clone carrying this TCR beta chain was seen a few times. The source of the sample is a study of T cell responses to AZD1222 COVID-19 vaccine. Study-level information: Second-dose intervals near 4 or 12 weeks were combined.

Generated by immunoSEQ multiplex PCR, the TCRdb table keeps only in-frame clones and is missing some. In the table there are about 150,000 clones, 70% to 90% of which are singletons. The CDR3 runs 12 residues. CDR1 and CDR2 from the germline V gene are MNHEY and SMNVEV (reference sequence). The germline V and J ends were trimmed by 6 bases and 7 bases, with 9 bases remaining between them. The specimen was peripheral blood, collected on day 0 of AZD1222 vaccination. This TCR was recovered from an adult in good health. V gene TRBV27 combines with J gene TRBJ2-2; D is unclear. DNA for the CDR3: TGTGCCAGCAGCTACCCACACGGGGAGCTGTTTTTT. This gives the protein CASSYPHGELFF.